The sample holds a few counts of the clone carrying this T cell receptor (beta chain). The data were produced by immunoSEQ multiplex PCR, yet TCRdb's version contains in-frame clones alone and is incomplete. The data show 60,000 to 65,000 clones, with about 88% seen just once and around 2.9% held by the top ten. These data belong to a study of OX40 agonist ivuxolimab in advanced cancers. Study-level background: Patients got intravenous ivuxolimab at 0.01 to 10 mg/kg every 2 weeks.

CDR1 is SQVTM and CDR2 is ANQGSEA in the germline V gene. V lost 4 bases to trimming and J lost 1 base, with 10 bases between them. The length of the CDR3 is 13 residues. Sample: CD4+ or CD8+ T cells sorted from blood, taken in a trial of the OX40 agonist ivuxolimab. The source of this sequence is an adult with an advanced solid tumor such as melanoma, head and neck, liver or kidney cancer. This chain connects TRBV29-1 to TRBJ1-1, with D unclear. The CDR3 region is CSVVRPSNTEAFF. The CDR3 region has the DNA TGCAGCGTTGTCCGACCCTCGAACACTGAAGCTTTCTTT.